A selection of T cell receptor beta chains follows, all from one sample in a study of T-cell memory formation after mild COVID-19. One entry per CDR3 protein results from TCRdb running MiXCR on the 5' RACE reads. The sample includes nearly 200,000 distinct CDR3 sequences, 15% to 20% seen only once; the top ten take roughly 2.4%. The specimen sequenced was PBMCs or a T cell subset sorted from them (not recorded which). The source is an adult woman who had mild COVID-19 (a few samples of this study predate the infection). Cell type and time point are not known. The CDR3 runs from the conserved cysteine through the conserved F or W. Expanded clones are given a class, and other clones once, few, many or no size at all.

J | V | size | CDR3
TRBJ2-4 | TRBV21-1 | NA | CASSLAPSPGTGKAKNIQYF
TRBJ1-6 | TRBV6-1 | NA | CASTRDRGGSPLHF
TRBJ2-2 | TRBV12-3/TRBV12-4 | NA | CASSFRVGGRINTGELFF
TRBJ1-5 | TRBV18 | few | CASSPPVGSGTGNQPQHF
TRBJ1-2 | TRBV29-1 | few | CSGLGVYGYTF
TRBJ1-6 | TRBV18 | NA | CASSRDSSYNSPLHF
TRBJ2-2 | TRBV19 | few | CASSRLLAGGGGGELFF
TRBJ2-5 | TRBV20-1 | many | CSASGRLGYF
TRBJ2-3 | TRBV27 | NA | CASSSIPVDTQYF
TRBJ1-6 | TRBV9 | many | CASSYRDRVGSPLHF
TRBJ2-2 | TRBV11-2 | NA | CASSFGLGRTGELFF
TRBJ2-3 | TRBV9 | many | CASSVGGAYGTDTQYF
TRBJ1-4 | TRBV15 | few | CATSRDLLFGVNEKLFF
TRBJ1-1 | TRBV10-3 | few | CAISRQGQNTEAFF
TRBJ2-5 | TRBV28 | few | CASSLLLGLAGGQETQYF
TRBJ1-5 | TRBV20-1 | NA | CSVPKPGGTSTQHF
TRBJ2-7 | TRBV27 | NA | CASSFRGGQGAHFPYEQYF
TRBJ2-1 | TRBV5-1 | NA | CASSLAQRGAGDEQFF
TRBJ2-7 | TRBV5-1 | few | CASSSGQGIWEQYF